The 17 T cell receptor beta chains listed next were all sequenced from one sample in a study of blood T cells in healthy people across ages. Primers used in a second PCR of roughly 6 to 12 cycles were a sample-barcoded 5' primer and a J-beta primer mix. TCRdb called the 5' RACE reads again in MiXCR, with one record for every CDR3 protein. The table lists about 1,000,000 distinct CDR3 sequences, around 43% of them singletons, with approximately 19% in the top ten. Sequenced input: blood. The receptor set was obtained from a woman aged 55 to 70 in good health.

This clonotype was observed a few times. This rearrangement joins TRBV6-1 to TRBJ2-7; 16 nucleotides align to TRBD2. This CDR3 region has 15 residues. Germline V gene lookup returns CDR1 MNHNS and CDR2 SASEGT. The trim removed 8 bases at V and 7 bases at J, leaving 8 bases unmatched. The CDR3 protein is CASPGLAGGPGEQYF. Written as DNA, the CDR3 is TGTGCCAGCCCGGGACTAGCGGGAGGGCCTGGTGAGCAGTACTTC.

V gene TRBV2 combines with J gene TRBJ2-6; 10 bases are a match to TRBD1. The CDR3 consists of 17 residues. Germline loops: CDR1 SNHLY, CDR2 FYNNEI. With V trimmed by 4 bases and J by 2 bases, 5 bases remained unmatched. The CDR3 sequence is CASSGQGARAGANVLTF. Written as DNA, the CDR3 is TGTGCCAGCAGTGGACAGGGGGCTAGGGCTGGGGCCAACGTCCTGACTTTC.

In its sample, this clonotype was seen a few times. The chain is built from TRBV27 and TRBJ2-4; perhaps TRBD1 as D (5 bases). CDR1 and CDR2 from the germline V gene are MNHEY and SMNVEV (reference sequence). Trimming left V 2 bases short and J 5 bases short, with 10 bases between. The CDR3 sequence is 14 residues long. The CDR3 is CASSLQGSQNIQYF. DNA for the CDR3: TGTGCCAGCAGTTTACAGGGATCCCAAAACATTCAGTACTTC.

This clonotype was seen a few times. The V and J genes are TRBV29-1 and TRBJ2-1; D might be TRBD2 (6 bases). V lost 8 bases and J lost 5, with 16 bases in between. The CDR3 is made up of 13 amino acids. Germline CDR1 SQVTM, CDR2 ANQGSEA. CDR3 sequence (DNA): TGCAGCCACAACCGGGACTTTAACAATGAGCAGTTCTTC. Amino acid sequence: CSHNRDFNNEQFF.

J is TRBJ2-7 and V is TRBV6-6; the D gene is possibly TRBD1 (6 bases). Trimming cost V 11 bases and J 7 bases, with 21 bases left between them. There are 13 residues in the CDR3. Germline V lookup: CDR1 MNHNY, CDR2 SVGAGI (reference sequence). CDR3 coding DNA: TGTGCCGCCCAAGGGGGATTCCTGGATGAGCAGTACTTC. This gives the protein CAAQGGFLDEQYF.

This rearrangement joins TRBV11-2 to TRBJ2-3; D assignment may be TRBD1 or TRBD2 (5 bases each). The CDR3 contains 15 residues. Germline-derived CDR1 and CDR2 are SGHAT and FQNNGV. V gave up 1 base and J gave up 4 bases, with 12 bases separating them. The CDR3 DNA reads TGTGCCAGCAGCTTAGGGGGACGGGACCCAGATACGCAGTATTTT. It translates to CASSLGGRDPDTQYF.

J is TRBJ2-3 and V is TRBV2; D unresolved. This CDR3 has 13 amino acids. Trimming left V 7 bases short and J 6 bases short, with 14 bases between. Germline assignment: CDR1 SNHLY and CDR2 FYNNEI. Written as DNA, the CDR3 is TGTGCCAGCAAAGGCCCCGTTGGCGATACGCAGTATTTT. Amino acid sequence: CASKGPVGDTQYF.

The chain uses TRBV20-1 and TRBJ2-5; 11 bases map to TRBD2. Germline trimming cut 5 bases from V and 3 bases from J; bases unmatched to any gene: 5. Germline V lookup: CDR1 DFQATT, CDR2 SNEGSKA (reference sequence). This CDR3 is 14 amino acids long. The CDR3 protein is CSASVLAGEETQYF. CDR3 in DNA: TGCAGTGCTTCGGTACTAGCGGGAGAAGAGACCCAGTACTTC.

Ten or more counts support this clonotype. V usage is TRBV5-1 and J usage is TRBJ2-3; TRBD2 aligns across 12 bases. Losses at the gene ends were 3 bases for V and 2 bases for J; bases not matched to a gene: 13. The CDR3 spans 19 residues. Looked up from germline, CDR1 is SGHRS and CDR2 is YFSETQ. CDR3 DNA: TGCGCCAGCAGCTCTTCAATTCCCGGACTAGCGGGAAACACAGATACGCAGTATTTT. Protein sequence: CASSSSIPGLAGNTDTQYF.

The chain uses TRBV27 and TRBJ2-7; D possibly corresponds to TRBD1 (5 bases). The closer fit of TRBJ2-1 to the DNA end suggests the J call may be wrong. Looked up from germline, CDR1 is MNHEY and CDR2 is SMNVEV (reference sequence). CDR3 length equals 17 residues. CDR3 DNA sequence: TGTGCCAGCAGTTCAATACTCGGACAATCGATATACAATGAGCAGTTCTTC. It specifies CASSSILGQSIYNEQFF.

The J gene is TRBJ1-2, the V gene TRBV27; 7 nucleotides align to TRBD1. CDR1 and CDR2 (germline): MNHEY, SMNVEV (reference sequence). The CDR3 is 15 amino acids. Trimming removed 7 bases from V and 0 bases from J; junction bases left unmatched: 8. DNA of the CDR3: TGTGCCAGCACCAAACGACAGGGTACTAACTATGGCTACACCTTC. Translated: CASTKRQGTNYGYTF.

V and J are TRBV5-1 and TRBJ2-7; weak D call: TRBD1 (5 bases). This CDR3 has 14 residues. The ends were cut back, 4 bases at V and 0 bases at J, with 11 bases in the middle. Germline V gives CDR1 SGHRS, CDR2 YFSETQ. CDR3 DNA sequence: TGCGCCAGCAGCCTCCAGGGATACTCCTACGAGCAGTACTTC. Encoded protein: CASSLQGYSYEQYF.

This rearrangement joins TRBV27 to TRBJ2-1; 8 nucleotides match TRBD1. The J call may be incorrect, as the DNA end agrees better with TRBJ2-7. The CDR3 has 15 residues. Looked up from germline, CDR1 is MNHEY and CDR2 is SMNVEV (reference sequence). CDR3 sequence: CASSLADRGYNEQYF. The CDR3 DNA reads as TGTGCCAGCAGTTTAGCCGACAGGGGCTACAATGAGCAGTACTTC.

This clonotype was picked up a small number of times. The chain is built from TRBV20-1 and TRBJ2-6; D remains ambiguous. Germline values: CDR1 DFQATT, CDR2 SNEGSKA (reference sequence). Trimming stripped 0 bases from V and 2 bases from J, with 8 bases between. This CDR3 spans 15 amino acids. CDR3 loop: CSARDRAPGANVLTF. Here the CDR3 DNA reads TGCAGTGCTAGAGATAGGGCACCTGGGGCCAACGTCCTGACTTTC.

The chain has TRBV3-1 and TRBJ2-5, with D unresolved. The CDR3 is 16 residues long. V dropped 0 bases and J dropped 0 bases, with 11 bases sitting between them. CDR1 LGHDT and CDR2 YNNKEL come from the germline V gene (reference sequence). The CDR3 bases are TGTGCCAGCAGCCAAGACGCAGGAAGGTACCAAGAGACCCAGTACTTC. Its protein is CASSQDAGRYQETQYF.

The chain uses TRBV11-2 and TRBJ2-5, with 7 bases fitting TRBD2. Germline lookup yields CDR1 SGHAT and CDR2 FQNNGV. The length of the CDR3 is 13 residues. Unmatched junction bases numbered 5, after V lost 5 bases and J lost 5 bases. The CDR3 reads CASSISGVETQYF. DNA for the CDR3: TGTGCCAGCAGCATAAGCGGGGTGGAGACCCAGTACTTC. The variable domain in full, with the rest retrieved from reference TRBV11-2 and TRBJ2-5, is EAGVAQSPRYKIIEKRQSVAFWCNPISGHATLYWYQQILGQGPKLLIQFQNNGVVDDSQLPKDRFSAERLKGVDSTLKIQPAKLEDSAVYLCASSISGVETQYFGPGTRLLVL.

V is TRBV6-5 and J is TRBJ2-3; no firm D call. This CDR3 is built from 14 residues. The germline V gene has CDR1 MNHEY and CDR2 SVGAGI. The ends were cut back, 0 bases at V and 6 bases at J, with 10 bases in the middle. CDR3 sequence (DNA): TGTGCCAGCAGTTACTCGTCCCTAACGGATACGCAGTATTTT. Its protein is CASSYSSLTDTQYF.